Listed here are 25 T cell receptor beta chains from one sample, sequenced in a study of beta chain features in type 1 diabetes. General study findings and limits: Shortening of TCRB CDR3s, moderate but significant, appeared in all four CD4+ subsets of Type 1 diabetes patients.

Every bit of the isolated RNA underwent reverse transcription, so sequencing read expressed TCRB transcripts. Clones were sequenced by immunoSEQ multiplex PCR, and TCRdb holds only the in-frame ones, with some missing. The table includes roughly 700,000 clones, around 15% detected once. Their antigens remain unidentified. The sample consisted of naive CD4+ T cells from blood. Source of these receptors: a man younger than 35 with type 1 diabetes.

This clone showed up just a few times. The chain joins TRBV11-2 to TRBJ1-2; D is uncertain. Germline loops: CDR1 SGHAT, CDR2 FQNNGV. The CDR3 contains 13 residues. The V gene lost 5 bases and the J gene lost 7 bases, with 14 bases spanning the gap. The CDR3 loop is CASSPTPGLGYTF. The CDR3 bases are TGTGCCAGCAGCCCCACACCAGGCCTTGGCTACACCTTC.

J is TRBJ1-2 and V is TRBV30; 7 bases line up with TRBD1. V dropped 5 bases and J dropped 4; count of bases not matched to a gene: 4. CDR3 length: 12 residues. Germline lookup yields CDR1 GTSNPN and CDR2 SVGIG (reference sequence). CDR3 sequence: CAWARQGYGYTF. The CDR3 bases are TGTGCCTGGGCCCGACAGGGCTATGGCTACACCTTC.

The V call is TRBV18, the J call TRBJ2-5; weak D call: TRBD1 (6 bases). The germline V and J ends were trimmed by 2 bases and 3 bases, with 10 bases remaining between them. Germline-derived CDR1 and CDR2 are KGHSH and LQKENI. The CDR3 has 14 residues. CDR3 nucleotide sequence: TGTGCCAGCTCACCAGGGGACACCGAAGAGACCCAGTACTTC. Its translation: CASSPGDTEETQYF.

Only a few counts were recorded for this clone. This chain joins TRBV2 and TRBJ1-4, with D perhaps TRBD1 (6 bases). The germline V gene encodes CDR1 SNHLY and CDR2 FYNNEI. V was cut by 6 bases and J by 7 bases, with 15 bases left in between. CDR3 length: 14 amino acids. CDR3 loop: CASRSTGGGEKLFF. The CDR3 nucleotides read TGTGCCAGCAGGTCGACAGGAGGTGGTGAAAAACTGTTTTTT.

DNA for the CDR3: TGTGCCAGCAGAAGGGACAGGGTTAGCAATCAGCCCCAGCATTTT. It encodes CASRRDRVSNQPQHF. The rearrangement uses TRBV7-9 and TRBJ1-5; 9 bases match TRBD1. Germline values: CDR1 SEHNR, CDR2 FQNEAQ (reference sequence). The V and J ends lost 6 bases and 0 bases, in that order; junction bases with no gene match: 3. The CDR3 is made up of 15 amino acids.

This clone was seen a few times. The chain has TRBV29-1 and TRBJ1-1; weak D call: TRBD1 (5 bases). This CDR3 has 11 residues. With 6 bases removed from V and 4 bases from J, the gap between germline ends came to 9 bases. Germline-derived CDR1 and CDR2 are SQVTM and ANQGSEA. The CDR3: CSVAGSTEAFF. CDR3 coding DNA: TGCAGCGTGGCAGGGTCCACTGAAGCTTTCTTT.

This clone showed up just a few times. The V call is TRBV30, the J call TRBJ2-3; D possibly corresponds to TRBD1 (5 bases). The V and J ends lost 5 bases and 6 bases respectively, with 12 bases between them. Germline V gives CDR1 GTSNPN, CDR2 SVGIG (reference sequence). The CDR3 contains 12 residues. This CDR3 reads CAWQGDWDTQYF. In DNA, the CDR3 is TGTGCCTGGCAAGGGGATTGGGATACGCAGTATTTT.

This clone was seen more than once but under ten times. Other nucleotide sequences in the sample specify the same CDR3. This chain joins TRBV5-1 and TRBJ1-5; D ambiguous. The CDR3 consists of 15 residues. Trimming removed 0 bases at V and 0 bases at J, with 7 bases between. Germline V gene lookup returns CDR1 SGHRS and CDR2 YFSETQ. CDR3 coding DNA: TGCGCCAGCAGCTTGGACGGTTATAGCAATCAGCCCCAGCATTTT. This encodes CASSLDGYSNQPQHF.

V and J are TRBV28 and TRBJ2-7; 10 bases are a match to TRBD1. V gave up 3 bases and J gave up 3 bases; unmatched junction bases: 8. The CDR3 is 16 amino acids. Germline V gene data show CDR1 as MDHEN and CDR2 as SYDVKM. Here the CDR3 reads CASSFETGQGDYEQYF. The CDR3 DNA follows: TGTGCCAGCAGTTTTGAAACAGGACAGGGGGACTACGAGCAGTACTTC.

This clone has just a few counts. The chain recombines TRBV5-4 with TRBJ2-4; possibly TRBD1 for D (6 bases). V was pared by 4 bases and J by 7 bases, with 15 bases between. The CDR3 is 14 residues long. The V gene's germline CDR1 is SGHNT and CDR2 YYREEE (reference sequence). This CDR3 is CASSRGQLENIQYF. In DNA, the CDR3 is TGTGCCAGCAGCCGAGGACAGCTGGAGAACATTCAGTACTTC.

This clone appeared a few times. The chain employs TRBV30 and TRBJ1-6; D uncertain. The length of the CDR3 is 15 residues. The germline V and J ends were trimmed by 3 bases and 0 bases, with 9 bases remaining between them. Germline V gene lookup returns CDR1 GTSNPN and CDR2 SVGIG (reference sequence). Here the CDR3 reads CAWRQFSSYNSPLHF. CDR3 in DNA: TGTGCCTGGAGACAGTTCAGCTCCTATAATTCACCCCTCCACTTT. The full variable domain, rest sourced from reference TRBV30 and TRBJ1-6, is SQTIHQWPATLVQPVGSPLSLECTVEGTSNPNLYWYRQAAGRGLQLLFYSVGIGQISSEVPQNLSASRPQDRQFILSSKKLLLSDSGFYLCAWRQFSSYNSPLHFGNGTRLTVT.

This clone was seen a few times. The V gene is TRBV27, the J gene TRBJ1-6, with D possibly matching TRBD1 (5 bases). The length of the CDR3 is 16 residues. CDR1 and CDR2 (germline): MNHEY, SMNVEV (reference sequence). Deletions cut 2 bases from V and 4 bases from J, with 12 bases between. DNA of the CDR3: TGTGCCAGCAGTTTAAGCAGGGACCTTTATAATTCACCCCTCCACTTT. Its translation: CASSLSRDLYNSPLHF.

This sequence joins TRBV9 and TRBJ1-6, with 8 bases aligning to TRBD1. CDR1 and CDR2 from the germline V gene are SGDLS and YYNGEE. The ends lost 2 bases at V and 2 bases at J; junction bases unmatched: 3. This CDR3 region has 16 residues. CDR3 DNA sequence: TGTGCCAGCAGCGTGGGGACAGGTACCTATAATTCACCCCTCCACTTT. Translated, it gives CASSVGTGTYNSPLHF.

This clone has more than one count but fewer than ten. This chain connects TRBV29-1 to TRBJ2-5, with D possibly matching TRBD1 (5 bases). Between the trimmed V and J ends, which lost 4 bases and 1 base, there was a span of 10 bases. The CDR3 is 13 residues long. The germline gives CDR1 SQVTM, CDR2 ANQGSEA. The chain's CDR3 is CSVARQIQETQYF. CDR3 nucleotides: TGCAGCGTTGCCAGACAGATCCAAGAGACCCAGTACTTC. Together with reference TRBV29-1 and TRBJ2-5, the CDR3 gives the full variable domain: SAVISQKPSRDICQRGTSLTIQCQVDSQVTMMFWYRQQPGQSLTLIATANQGSEATYESGFVIDKFPISRPNLTFSTLTVSNMSPEDSSIYLCSVARQIQETQYFGPGTRLLVL.

The CDR3 DNA sequence: TGTGCCACCAGCAGGGCAGGGGGGCCAGCTTTCTTT. Residues: CATSRAGGPAFF. This chain links TRBV15 with TRBJ1-1, with 7 bases matching TRBD1. With V trimmed by 3 bases and J by 10 bases, 5 bases remained unmatched. From germline, CDR1 is LNHNV and CDR2 YYDKDF (reference sequence). This CDR3 contains 12 residues.

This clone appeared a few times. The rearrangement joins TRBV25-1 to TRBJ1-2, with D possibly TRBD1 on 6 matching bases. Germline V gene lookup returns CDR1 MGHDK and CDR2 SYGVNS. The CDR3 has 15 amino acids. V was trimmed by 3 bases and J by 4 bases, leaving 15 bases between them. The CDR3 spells CASSDLTGSTYGYTF. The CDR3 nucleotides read TGTGCCAGCAGTGATCTTACAGGGTCCACCTATGGCTACACCTTC.

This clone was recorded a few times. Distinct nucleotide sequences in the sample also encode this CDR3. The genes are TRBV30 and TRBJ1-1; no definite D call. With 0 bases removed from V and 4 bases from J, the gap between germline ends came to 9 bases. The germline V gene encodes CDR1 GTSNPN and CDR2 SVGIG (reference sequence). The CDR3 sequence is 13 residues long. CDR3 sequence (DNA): TGTGCCTGGAGTGTACAAGCGGGCACTGAAGCTTTCTTT. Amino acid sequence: CAWSVQAGTEAFF.

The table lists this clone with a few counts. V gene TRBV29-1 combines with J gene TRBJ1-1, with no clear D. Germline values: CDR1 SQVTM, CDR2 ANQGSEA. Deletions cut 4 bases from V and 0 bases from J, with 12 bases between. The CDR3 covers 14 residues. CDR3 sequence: CSVAQEPMNTEAFF. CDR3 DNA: TGCAGCGTTGCGCAGGAGCCCATGAACACTGAAGCTTTCTTT.

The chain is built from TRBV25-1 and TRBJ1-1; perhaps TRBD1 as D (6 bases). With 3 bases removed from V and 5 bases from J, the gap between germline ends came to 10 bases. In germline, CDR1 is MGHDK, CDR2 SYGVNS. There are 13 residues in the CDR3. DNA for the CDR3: TGTGCCAGCAGTGATAAGGGGGGGACTGAAGCTTTCTTT. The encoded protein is CASSDKGGTEAFF.

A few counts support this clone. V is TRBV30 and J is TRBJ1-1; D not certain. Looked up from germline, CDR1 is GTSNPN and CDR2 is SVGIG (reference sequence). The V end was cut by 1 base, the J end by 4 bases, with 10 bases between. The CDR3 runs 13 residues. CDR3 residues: CAWSALSGTEAFF. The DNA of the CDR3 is TGTGCCTGGAGTGCTCTCTCCGGCACTGAAGCTTTCTTT.

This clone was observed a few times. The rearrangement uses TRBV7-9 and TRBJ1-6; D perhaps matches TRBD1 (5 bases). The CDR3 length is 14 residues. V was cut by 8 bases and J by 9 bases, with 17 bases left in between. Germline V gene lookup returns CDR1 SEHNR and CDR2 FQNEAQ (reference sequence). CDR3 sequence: CASQGPADSSPLHF. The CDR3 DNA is TGTGCCAGCCAAGGCCCGGCAGACAGTTCACCCCTCCACTTT. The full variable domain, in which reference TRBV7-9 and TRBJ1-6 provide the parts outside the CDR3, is DTGVSQNPRHKITKRGQNVTFRCDPISEHNRLYWYRQTLGQGPEFLTYFQNEAQLEKSRLLSDRFSAERPKGSFSTLEIQRTEQGDSAMYLCASQGPADSSPLHFGNGTRLTVT.

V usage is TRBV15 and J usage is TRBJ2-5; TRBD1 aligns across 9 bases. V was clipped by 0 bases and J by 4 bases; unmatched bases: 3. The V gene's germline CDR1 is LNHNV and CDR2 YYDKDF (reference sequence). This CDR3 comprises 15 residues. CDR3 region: CATSRDRQGGETQYF. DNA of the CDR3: TGTGCCACCAGCAGAGATCGACAGGGGGGAGAGACCCAGTACTTC.

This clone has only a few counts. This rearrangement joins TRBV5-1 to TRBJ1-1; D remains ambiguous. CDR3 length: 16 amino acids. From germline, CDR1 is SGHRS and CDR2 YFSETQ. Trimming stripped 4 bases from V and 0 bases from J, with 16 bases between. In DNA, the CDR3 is TGCGCCAGCAGCGAAGCACAACGGGTGATGAACACTGAAGCTTTCTTT. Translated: CASSEAQRVMNTEAFF.

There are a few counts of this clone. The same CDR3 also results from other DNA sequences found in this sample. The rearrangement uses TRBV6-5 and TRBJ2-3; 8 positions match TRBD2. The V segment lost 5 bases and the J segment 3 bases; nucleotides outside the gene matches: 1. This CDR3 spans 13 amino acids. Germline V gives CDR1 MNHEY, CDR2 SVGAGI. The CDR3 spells CASSRGGTDTQYF. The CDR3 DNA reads TGTGCCAGCAGTCGGGGGGGAACAGATACGCAGTATTTT.

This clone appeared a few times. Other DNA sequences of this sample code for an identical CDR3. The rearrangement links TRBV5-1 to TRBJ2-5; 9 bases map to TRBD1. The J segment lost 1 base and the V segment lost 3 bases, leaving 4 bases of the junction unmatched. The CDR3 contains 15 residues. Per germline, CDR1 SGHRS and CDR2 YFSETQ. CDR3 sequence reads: CASSSTGGIQETQYF. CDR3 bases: TGCGCCAGCAGCTCGACAGGGGGTATCCAAGAGACCCAGTACTTC.